This T cell receptor (beta chain) was identified during a study of memory CD4+ T cells and cytomegalovirus serostatus. Generated by immunoSEQ multiplex PCR, the TCRdb table keeps only in-frame clones and is missing some. The sample contains 70,000 to 90,000 clones, roughly 78% of which appear only once. The CDR3 is 14 amino acids. In germline, CDR1 is SGHRS, CDR2 YFSETQ. V gave up 4 bases and J gave up 7 bases, with 15 bases separating them. The sort gate was single viable CD3+CD4+CD8-CD45RO+ cells for memory CD4+ T cells. The chain uses TRBV5-1 and TRBJ1-5, with D unclear. The source is an adult in good health and CMV-seropositive. The sequenced material came from memory CD4+ T cells from blood. The CDR3 protein is CASSPGPHEQPQHF. CDR3 in DNA: TGCGCCAGCAGCCCCGGACCCCACGAGCAGCCCCAGCATTTT.